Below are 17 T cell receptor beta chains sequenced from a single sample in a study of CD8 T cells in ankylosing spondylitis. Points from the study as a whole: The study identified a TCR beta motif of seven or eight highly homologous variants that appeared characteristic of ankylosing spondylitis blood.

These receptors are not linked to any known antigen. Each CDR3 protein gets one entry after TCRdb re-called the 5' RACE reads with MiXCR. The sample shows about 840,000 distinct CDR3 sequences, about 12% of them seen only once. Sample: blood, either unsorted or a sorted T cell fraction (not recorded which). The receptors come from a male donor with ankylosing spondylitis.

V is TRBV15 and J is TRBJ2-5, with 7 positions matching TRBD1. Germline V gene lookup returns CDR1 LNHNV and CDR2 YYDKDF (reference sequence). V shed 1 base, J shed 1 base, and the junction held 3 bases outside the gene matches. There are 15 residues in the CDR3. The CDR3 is CATSRGTGIQETQYF. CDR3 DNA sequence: TGTGCCACCAGCAGAGGGACAGGTATCCAAGAGACCCAGTACTTC. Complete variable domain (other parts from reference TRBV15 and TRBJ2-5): DAMVIQNPRYQVTQFGKPVTLSCSQTLNHNVMYWYQQKSSQAPKLLFHYYDKDFNNEADTPDNFQSRRPNTSFCFLDIRSPGLGDTAMYLCATSRGTGIQETQYFGPGTRLLVL.

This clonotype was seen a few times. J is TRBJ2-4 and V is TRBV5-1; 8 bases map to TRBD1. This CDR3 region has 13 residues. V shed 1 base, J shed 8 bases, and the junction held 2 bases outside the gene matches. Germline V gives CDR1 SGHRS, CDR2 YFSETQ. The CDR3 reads CASSLNRGDIQYF. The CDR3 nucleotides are TGCGCCAGCAGCTTGAACAGGGGGGACATTCAGTACTTC.

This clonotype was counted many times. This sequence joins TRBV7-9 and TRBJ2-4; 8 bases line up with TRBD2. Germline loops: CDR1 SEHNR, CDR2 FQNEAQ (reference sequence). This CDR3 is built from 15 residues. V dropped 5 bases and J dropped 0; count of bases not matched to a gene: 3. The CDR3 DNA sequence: TGTGCCAGCAGCGGCAGCGGGAGAGCCAAAAACATTCAGTACTTC. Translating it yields CASSGSGRAKNIQYF.

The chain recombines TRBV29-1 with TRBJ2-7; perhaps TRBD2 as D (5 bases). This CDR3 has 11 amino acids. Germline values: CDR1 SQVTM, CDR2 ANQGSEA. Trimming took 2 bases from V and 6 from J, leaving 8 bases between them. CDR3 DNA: TGCAGCGTTGAATCGGGGTTCGAGCAGTACTTC. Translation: CSVESGFEQYF.

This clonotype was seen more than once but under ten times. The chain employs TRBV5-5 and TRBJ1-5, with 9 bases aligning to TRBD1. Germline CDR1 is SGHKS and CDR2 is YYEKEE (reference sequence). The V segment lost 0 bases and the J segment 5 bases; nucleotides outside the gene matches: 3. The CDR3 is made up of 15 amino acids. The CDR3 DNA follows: TGTGCCAGCAGCTTGGTTCGGACAGGGGATCAGCCCCAGCATTTT. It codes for CASSLVRTGDQPQHF.

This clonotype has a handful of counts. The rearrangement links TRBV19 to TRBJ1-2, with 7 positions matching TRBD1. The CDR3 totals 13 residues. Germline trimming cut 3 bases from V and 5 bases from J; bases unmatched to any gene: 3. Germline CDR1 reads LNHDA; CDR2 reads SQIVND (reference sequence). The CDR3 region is CASSIRTGYGYTF. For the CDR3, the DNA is TGTGCCAGTAGTATTCGGACAGGTTATGGCTACACCTTC.

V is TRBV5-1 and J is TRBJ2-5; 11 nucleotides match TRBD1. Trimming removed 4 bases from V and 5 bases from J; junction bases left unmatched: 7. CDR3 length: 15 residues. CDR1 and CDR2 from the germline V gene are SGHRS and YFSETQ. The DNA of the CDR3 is TGCGCCAGCAGCCACGGGACAGGGGGTGACGAGACCCAGTACTTC. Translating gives CASSHGTGGDETQYF.

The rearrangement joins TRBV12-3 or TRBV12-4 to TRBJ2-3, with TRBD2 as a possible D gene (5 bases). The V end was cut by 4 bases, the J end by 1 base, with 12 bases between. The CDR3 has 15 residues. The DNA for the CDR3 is TGTGCCAGCAGTTACCCCATCGGGGGCACAGATACGCAGTATTTT. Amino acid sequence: CASSYPIGGTDTQYF.

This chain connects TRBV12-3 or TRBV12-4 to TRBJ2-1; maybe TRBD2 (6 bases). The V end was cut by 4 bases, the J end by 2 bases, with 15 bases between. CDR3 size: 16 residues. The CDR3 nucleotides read TGTGCCAGCAGTTCCCGCGGAGGGGACCCCTACAATGAGCAGTTCTTC. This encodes CASSSRGGDPYNEQFF.

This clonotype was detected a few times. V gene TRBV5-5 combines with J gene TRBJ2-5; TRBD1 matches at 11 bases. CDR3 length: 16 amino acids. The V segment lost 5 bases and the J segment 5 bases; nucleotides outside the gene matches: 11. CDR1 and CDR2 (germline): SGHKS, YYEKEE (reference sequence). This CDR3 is CASSLKPGQGVETQYF. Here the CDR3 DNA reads TGTGCCAGCAGTTTGAAACCGGGACAGGGGGTTGAGACCCAGTACTTC.

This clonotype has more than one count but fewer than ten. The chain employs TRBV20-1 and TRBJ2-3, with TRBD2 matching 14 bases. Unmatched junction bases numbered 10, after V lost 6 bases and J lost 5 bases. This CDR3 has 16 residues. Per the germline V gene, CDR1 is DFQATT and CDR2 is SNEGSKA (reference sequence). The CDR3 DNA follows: TGCAGTGCCCCCGGGACTAGCGGGAGTAAGGGAGATACGCAGTATTTT. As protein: CSAPGTSGSKGDTQYF.

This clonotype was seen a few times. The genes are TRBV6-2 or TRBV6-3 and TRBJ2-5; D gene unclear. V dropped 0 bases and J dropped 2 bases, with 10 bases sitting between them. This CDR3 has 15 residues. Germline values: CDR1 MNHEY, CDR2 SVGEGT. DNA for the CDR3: TGTGCCAGCAGTTACTCGAACCTCAGGCAAGAGACCCAGTACTTC. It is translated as CASSYSNLRQETQYF.

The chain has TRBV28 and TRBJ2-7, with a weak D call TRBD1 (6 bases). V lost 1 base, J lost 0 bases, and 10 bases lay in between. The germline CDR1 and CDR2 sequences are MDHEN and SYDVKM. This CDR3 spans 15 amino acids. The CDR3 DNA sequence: TGTGCCAGCAGTTTATTGGACAGAGGCTCCTACGAGCAGTACTTC. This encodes CASSLLDRGSYEQYF.

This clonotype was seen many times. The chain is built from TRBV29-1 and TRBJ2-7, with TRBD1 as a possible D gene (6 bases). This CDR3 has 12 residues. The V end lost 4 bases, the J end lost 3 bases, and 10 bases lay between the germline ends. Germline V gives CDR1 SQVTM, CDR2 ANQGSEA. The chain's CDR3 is CSVVTGVYEQYF. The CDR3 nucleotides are TGCAGCGTTGTGACAGGTGTCTACGAGCAGTACTTC.

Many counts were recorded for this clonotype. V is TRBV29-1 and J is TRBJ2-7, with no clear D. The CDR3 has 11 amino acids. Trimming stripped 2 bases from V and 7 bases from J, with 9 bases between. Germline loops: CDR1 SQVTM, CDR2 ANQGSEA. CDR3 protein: CSVEPPWEQYF. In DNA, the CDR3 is TGCAGCGTTGAACCCCCGTGGGAGCAGTACTTC.

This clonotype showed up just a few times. The CDR3 region has the DNA TGTGCCAGCAGAGACAGGGGGCGCGGCGGGGAGCTGTTTTTT. Protein: CASRDRGRGGELFF. The rearrangement uses TRBV12-3 or TRBV12-4 and TRBJ2-2; 10 nucleotides match TRBD1. This CDR3 is 14 amino acids long. Trimming took 6 bases from V and 7 from J; bases not matched to a gene: 5.

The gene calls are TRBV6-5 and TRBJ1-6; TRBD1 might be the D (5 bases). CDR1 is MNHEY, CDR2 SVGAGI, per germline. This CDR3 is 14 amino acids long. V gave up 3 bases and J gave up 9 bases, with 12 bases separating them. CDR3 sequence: CASSYGGVGSPLHF. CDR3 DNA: TGTGCCAGCAGTTATGGGGGGGTAGGTTCACCCCTCCACTTT.